This T cell receptor beta chain came from a study of T cell repertoires in cytomegalovirus infection. TCRdb re-called the reads through MiXCR, storing one row per CDR3 protein. This table has 100,000 to 150,000 distinct CDR3 sequences, about 24% appearing once. V lost 1 base, J lost 6 bases, and 12 bases lay in between. The CDR3 has 15 amino acids. Germline V gives CDR1 SGHTA, CDR2 FQGNSA. About this clonotype itself: Its target is unknown.

J is TRBJ2-2 and V is TRBV7-2; D is possibly TRBD2 (5 bases). The specimen was PBMCs, sequenced either directly or after in vitro stimulation (not recorded which). The receptor was isolated from a human donor in good health (CMV status not recorded). Some clones in this sample may be carry-over from other donors' samples. CDR3 coding DNA: TGTGCCAGCAGCTTAGAAGTACTGGGAGCCGGGGAGCTGTTTTTT. Translation: CASSLEVLGAGELFF.